Sequencing of this TCR beta chain was carried out in a study of blood T cells in healthy people across ages. The CDR3 is 14 residues long. V shed 4 bases and J shed 1 base, with 10 bases lying between them. Germline assignment: CDR1 SGHDN and CDR2 FVKESK. Combining a sample-barcoded 5' primer with a J-beta primer mix, a second PCR ran for about 7 to 11 cycles. TCRdb re-derived calls from the 5' RACE reads in MiXCR, one entry per CDR3 protein. Here the sample spans fewer than 600,000 distinct CDR3 sequences, about 25% being singletons. This clonotype showed up many times. The sample also formed part of further work on T cells of mothers and their children.

The receptor's source is a boy between 2 and 10 years old in good health. Sample: blood. The chain couples TRBV14 to TRBJ1-1; weak D call: TRBD1 (6 bases). This CDR3 reads CASSPAGANTEAFF. The DNA of the CDR3 is TGTGCCAGCAGCCCCGCAGGGGCGAACACTGAAGCTTTCTTT.